The entry that follows covers one TCR beta chain sequence. This entry comes from a study of blood T cell repertoires in COVID-19. Measured with immunoSEQ multiplex PCR; TCRdb has only the in-frame clones, and not every one. The sample has about 490,000 clones; approximately 83% are singletons. There are 14 residues in the CDR3. V lost 7 bases, J lost 3 bases, and 3 bases stayed unmatched. Germline V gene lookup returns CDR1 MNHEY and CDR2 SVGAGI. The TCR was taken from a human donor in a cohort sampled during active COVID-19. Sequencing input: peripheral blood. The V call is TRBV6-5, the J call TRBJ2-3; 11 bases match TRBD1. CDR3 in DNA: TGTGCCAGCACCTGGGACAGGGGGACAGATACGCAGTATTTT. It codes for CASTWDRGTDTQYF.